A single sample gave rise to the 5 T cell receptor beta chains below, sequenced in a study of T cells after yellow fever vaccination. Each CDR3 protein is one row after TCRdb ran MiXCR on the 5' RACE reads. The table shows roughly 340,000 distinct CDR3 sequences, with about 4% occurring only once. Here the sequenced sample was PBMCs, taken 5 days after the yellow fever booster vaccination. These TCRs come from a man aged 18 to 35 who received the YFV17D yellow fever vaccine.

Only a few counts were recorded for this clonotype. V is TRBV25-1 and J is TRBJ1-2; 11 bases fit TRBD1. The germline CDR1 and CDR2 sequences are MGHDK and SYGVNS. Losses at the gene ends were 3 bases for V and 5 bases for J; bases not matched to a gene: 5. The CDR3 has 15 residues. In nucleotides, the CDR3 is TGTGCCAGCAGTGAGGGACAGGGGGGCTTTTATGGCTACACCTTC. Its translation: CASSEGQGGFYGYTF.

This rearrangement joins TRBV12-3 or TRBV12-4 to TRBJ2-7; D is unclear. CDR3 size: 13 residues. Trimming stripped 3 bases from V and 2 bases from J, with 8 bases between. CDR3 DNA: TGTGCCAGCAGTTTGGAACGCACCTACGAGCAGTACGTC. Translating it yields CASSLERTYEQYV.

This clonotype turned up a few times. The chain has TRBV4-3 and TRBJ1-1, with D unclear. This CDR3 contains 13 residues. CDR1 and CDR2 from the germline V gene are LGHNA and YSLEER. With 0 bases removed from V and 5 bases from J, the gap between germline ends came to 7 bases. The CDR3: CASSQEGVTEAFF. In DNA form, the CDR3 reads TGCGCCAGCAGCCAAGAGGGAGTTACTGAAGCTTTCTTT.

The V gene is TRBV7-9, the J gene TRBJ2-7; the match to TRBD1 covers 8 bases. Germline V gene data show CDR1 as SEHNR and CDR2 as FQNEAQ (reference sequence). V lost 4 bases to trimming and J lost 7 bases; unmatched junction nucleotides: 9. This CDR3 is 14 amino acids long. The chain's CDR3 is CASSSGTGLLEQYV. CDR3 DNA sequence: TGTGCCAGCAGCTCCGGGACAGGCCTTTTGGAGCAGTACGTC.

The chain joins TRBV5-3 to TRBJ1-4; D possibly corresponds to TRBD1 (5 bases). TRBV5-3 is an ORF for which the function is uncertain. V dropped 4 bases and J dropped 7 bases, with 17 bases sitting between them. CDR3 size: 15 residues. CDR3 amino acids: CARSKTPRVPEKLFF. CDR3 in DNA: TGTGCCAGAAGCAAAACGCCCAGGGTCCCTGAAAAACTGTTTTTT.